A selection of T cell receptor beta chains follows, all from one sample in a study of CD8+CD57+ T cells in acquired aplastic anemia. TCRdb used MiXCR to reprocess the reads, holding one entry per CDR3 protein. In the table there are fewer than 200,000 distinct CDR3 sequences, around 50% of which are singletons. Sequencing was performed on sorted CD4+, CD8+, or CD8+CD57+ T cells (not recorded which) from PBMCs. The source is a human donor with aplastic anemia. Each CDR3 is given with its conserved first and last residue.

V	J	CDR3
TRBV7-6	TRBJ1-2	CASSPRDRDYGYTF
TRBV19	TRBJ1-6	CATRAWDRGDNSPLHF
TRBV12-3/TRBV12-4	TRBJ2-3	CASSPPGTVGDTQYF
TRBV10-3	TRBJ1-4	CATSAGATNKKLFF
TRBV24-1	TRBJ2-3	CATSDFGHSRGSTDTQYF
TRBV2	TRBJ1-6	CTSSDGQAIPPLHF
TRBV29-1	TRBJ2-2	CSVLRASTGELFF
TRBV6-1	TRBJ1-2	CAGRLGTRTNYGYTF
TRBV29-1	TRBJ2-2	CSVVTTGPNTGELFF
TRBV27	TRBJ2-7	CASSQKHRGGEQYF
TRBV29-1	TRBJ1-2	CSVVGRYGYTF
TRBV25-1	TRBJ1-6	CASSDGGVSYNSPLHF
TRBV24-1	TRBJ1-2	CATSDLGGYTF
TRBV2	TRBJ2-5	CASGGERKGQETQYF